A single sample is the source of the 30 T cell receptor beta chains below, sequenced in a study of blood T cell repertoires in COVID-19. Profiling relied on immunoSEQ multiplex PCR, and the TCRdb table lists in-frame clones only, not all of them. The table lists 200,000 to 250,000 clones, 87% of them singletons. Source material: PBMCs or T cells enriched from blood (not recorded which). These receptors all stem from a man under 40 who had recovered from COVID-19.

This clone has a single count. This sequence joins TRBV21-1 and TRBJ2-7; the table gives TRBD2 as D, unverified against the DNA. TRBV21-1 represents a pseudogene. The CDR3 extends over 19 amino acids. The CDR3 spells CASSTPQTSGGASTYEQYF. The CDR3 DNA reads TGTGCCAGCAGCACTCCACAGACTAGCGGGGGAGCCTCCACCTACGAGCAGTACTTC.

The rearrangement links TRBV28 to TRBJ1-6; 11 bases are shared with TRBD1. J gave up 9 bases and V 5 bases, and 12 bases lay outside the gene matches. This CDR3 region has 17 residues. Per the germline V gene, CDR1 is MDHEN and CDR2 is SYDVKM. The CDR3 coding sequence is TGTGCCAGCAGTCCAGAACGCGGGACAGGGGGTCGTTCACCCCTCCACTTT. It is translated as CASSPERGTGGRSPLHF.

The V gene is TRBV3-1 (or the pseudogene TRBV3-2), the J gene TRBJ1-3; D may be TRBD1 (5 bases). The V gene's germline CDR1 is LGHDT and CDR2 YNNKEL (reference sequence). The CDR3 extends over 15 amino acids. V lost 4 bases to trimming and J lost 4 bases, with 14 bases between them. DNA of the CDR3: TGTGCCAGCAGCCGCCGACAGAACTTAGGAAACACCATATATTTT. Protein sequence: CASSRRQNLGNTIYF.

The chain recombines TRBV11-2 with TRBJ1-2; D possibly corresponds to TRBD1 (5 bases). V was trimmed by 4 bases and J by 5 bases, leaving 20 bases between them. The CDR3 has 16 amino acids. Germline loops: CDR1 SGHAT, CDR2 FQNNGV. In DNA, the CDR3 is TGTGCCAGCAGCTCCCTAAAACAGGCCCCTGTATATGGCTACACCTTC. Protein: CASSSLKQAPVYGYTF.

The rearrangement links TRBV2 to TRBJ1-5; D ambiguous. This CDR3 has 15 amino acids. V shed 6 bases and J shed 0 bases, with 12 bases lying between them. Germline V gene sequence: CDR1 SNHLY, CDR2 FYNNEI. The CDR3 DNA reads TGTGCCAGCAGAACCGGGGTCAATAGCAATCAGCCCCAGCATTTT. Its protein product is CASRTGVNSNQPQHF.

This chain connects TRBV18 to TRBJ1-6; 9 nucleotides match TRBD1. The CDR3 contains 14 residues. Germline CDR1 KGHSH, CDR2 LQKENI. The trim removed 3 bases at V and 9 bases at J, leaving 3 bases unmatched. The CDR3 DNA sequence: TGTGCCAGCTCACCCGGACAGGGGATTTCACCCCTCCACTTT. Its protein is CASSPGQGISPLHF.

The chain carries TRBV18 and TRBJ2-1; possible D gene TRBD2, 5 bases. Germline CDR1 reads KGHSH; CDR2 reads LQKENI. With 6 bases removed from V and 3 bases from J, the gap between germline ends came to 12 bases. This CDR3 spans 14 amino acids. Here the CDR3 DNA reads TGTGCCAGCTCGCCCGGGATTAACTACAATGAGCAGTTCTTC. This translates into CASSPGINYNEQFF.

A few counts support this clone. This chain uses TRBV6-5 with TRBJ2-3; possible D gene TRBD2, 6 bases. The germline gives CDR1 MNHEY, CDR2 SVGAGI. Trimming shortened V by 2 bases and J by 2 bases, and 11 bases separated the two germline ends. This CDR3 has 15 amino acids. The CDR3 sequence is CASSYGRSYTDTQYF. CDR3 nucleotide sequence: TGTGCCAGCAGTTACGGGAGGTCCTACACAGATACGCAGTATTTT.

This chain links TRBV2 with TRBJ1-1; no definite D call. CDR3 length: 12 residues. Germline lookup yields CDR1 SNHLY and CDR2 FYNNEI. Trimming left V 5 bases short and J 1 base short, with 5 bases between. CDR3 in amino acids: CASSQQNTEAFF. The CDR3 DNA is TGTGCCAGCAGTCAACAGAACACTGAAGCTTTCTTT.

The V call is TRBV4-1, the J call TRBJ2-2, with 8 bases aligning to TRBD1. Germline V gives CDR1 MGHRA, CDR2 YSYEKL. The CDR3 is 16 residues long. The V and J ends lost 2 bases and 5 bases, in that order; junction bases with no gene match: 7. CDR3 sequence (DNA): TGCGCCAGCAGCCAACTACGGACAGGGCGAACCGGGGAGCTGTTTTTT. This encodes CASSQLRTGRTGELFF.

This clone was counted once. This chain uses TRBV2 with TRBJ1-1; D gene unclear. Trimming took 8 bases from V and 4 from J, leaving 11 bases between them. Germline V gene lookup returns CDR1 SNHLY and CDR2 FYNNEI. The CDR3 length is 12 residues. CDR3 amino acids: CASEVGSTEAFF. In DNA form, the CDR3 reads TGTGCCAGCGAGGTGGGTAGCACTGAAGCTTTCTTT.

The CDR3 loop is CSASSRDTQYF. DNA for the CDR3: TGCAGTGCTAGTTCCAGGGATACGCAGTATTTT. V gene TRBV20-1 combines with J gene TRBJ2-3, with D unresolved. Per the germline V gene, CDR1 is DFQATT and CDR2 is SNEGSKA (reference sequence). The CDR3 consists of 11 residues. Trimming removed 3 bases from V and 6 bases from J, with 7 bases in between.

The chain joins TRBV6-5 to TRBJ2-7; D is undetermined. Trimming took off 5 bases at V and 6 bases at J, with 14 bases between the two ends. Germline lookup yields CDR1 MNHEY and CDR2 SVGAGI. This CDR3 contains 13 residues. The CDR3 DNA reads TGTGCCAGCAGTCTGCGAGATCGGAGCGAGCAGTACTTC. Its protein product is CASSLRDRSEQYF.

This clone was seen more than once but under ten times. This chain joins TRBV7-9 and TRBJ1-1; 8 bases map to TRBD1. CDR3 size: 16 residues. V lost 4 bases, J lost 4 bases, and 11 bases stayed unmatched. From germline, CDR1 is SEHNR and CDR2 FQNEAQ (reference sequence). The CDR3 DNA sequence: TGTGCCAGCAGCTCGGATTACAGGGGGGAAGGCACTGAAGCTTTCTTT. As protein: CASSSDYRGEGTEAFF.

The rearrangement uses TRBV30 and TRBJ2-7, with 10 bases identical to TRBD1. The J segment lost 4 bases and the V segment lost 0 bases, leaving 18 bases of the junction unmatched. CDR1 is GTSNPN and CDR2 is SVGIG in the germline V gene (reference sequence). The CDR3 spans 19 residues. The DNA of the CDR3 is TGTGCCTGGAGTGTACTCCGTCAATGGACGGACAGGGGGTCTTACGAGCAGTACTTC. Residues: CAWSVLRQWTDRGSYEQYF.

The chain recombines TRBV6-5 with TRBJ1-2; unclear D gene. The germline V gene encodes CDR1 MNHEY and CDR2 SVGAGI. The CDR3 runs to 14 residues. Trimming removed 0 bases from V and 7 bases from J, with 12 bases in between. The CDR3: CASSYSTGARGYTF. The DNA of the CDR3 is TGTGCCAGCAGTTACTCGACGGGAGCCCGTGGCTACACCTTC.

DNA of the CDR3: TGTGCCAGCAGCTTAGCCCGGTTGGCCGGGGAGCTGTTTTTT. As protein: CASSLARLAGELFF. The V call is TRBV7-9, the J call TRBJ2-2; D ambiguous. The CDR3 loop spans 14 amino acids. Looked up from germline, CDR1 is SEHNR and CDR2 is FQNEAQ (reference sequence). Between the trimmed V and J ends, which lost 0 bases and 6 bases, there was a span of 8 bases.

V usage is TRBV7-9 and J usage is TRBJ2-5, with D maybe TRBD2 (5 bases). The ends were cut back, 5 bases at V and 7 bases at J, with 11 bases in the middle. Germline loops: CDR1 SEHNR, CDR2 FQNEAQ (reference sequence). This CDR3 contains 12 residues. CDR3 sequence (DNA): TGTGCCAGCAGCAGCGGCCGGGGGACCCAGTACTTC. This codes for CASSSGRGTQYF.

V and J are TRBV7-8 and TRBJ1-5; D unresolved. The CDR3 runs to 15 residues. With 5 bases removed from V and 0 bases from J, the gap between germline ends came to 11 bases. The germline V gene encodes CDR1 SGHVS and CDR2 FQNEAQ. The CDR3 region is CASSPAGYSNQPQHF. For the CDR3, the DNA is TGTGCCAGCAGCCCCGCCGGGTATAGCAATCAGCCCCAGCATTTT.

This chain connects TRBV11-2 to TRBJ2-1; a possible D gene is TRBD1 (5 bases). The CDR3 is 14 residues long. Germline V gives CDR1 SGHAT, CDR2 FQNNGV. The V and J ends lost 5 bases and 11 bases respectively, with 19 bases between them. CDR3: CASSQEPGSGQQFF. Here the CDR3 DNA reads TGTGCCAGCAGCCAAGAGCCAGGGTCGGGTCAGCAGTTCTTC.

This clone has just a few counts. The V gene is TRBV19, the J gene TRBJ1-3, with D unresolved. This CDR3 region has 13 residues. Germline loops: CDR1 LNHDA, CDR2 SQIVND (reference sequence). Trimming cost V 8 bases and J 2 bases, with 10 bases left between them. In DNA, the CDR3 is TGTGCCAGTCGAGAGCCCCCTGGAAACACCATATATTTT. Its translation: CASREPPGNTIYF.

This clone was counted once. The V call is TRBV20-1, the J call TRBJ2-7; 9 bases line up with TRBD2. After removal of 3 bases from V and 5 bases from J, the junction contained 8 bases not matched to a gene. In germline, CDR1 is DFQATT, CDR2 SNEGSKA (reference sequence). The CDR3 totals 14 residues. The CDR3 DNA reads as TGCAGTGCTAGTCGCGGGGGGGCTTCCCACGAGCAGTACTTC. Protein sequence: CSASRGGASHEQYF.

The chain carries TRBV5-5 and TRBJ2-1, with 12 bases fitting TRBD2. CDR1 and CDR2 from the germline V gene are SGHKS and YYEKEE (reference sequence). The length of the CDR3 is 16 residues. V was pared by 7 bases and J by 0 bases, with 5 bases of the junction left unmatched. The CDR3 DNA follows: TGTGCCAGCCAAACTAGCGGGAGGAGCTCCTACAATGAGCAGTTCTTC. Its translation is CASQTSGRSSYNEQFF.

The chain carries TRBV5-4 and TRBJ1-1; D is possibly TRBD1 (5 bases). Germline CDR1 is SGHNT and CDR2 is YYREEE (reference sequence). The CDR3 runs to 14 residues. Trimming shortened V by 4 bases and J by 1 base, and 11 bases separated the two germline ends. This chain's CDR3 is CASSAPGQNTEAFF. The CDR3 coding sequence is TGTGCCAGCAGCGCCCCCGGACAGAACACTGAAGCTTTCTTT.

The chain employs TRBV23-1 and TRBJ1-1; 9 bases agree with TRBD1. TRBV23-1 is an ORF for which the function is uncertain. The CDR3 sequence is 17 residues long. V trimming: 4 bases; J trimming: 2 bases; junction bases outside the gene matches: 11. The CDR3 nucleotides are TGCGCCAGCAGTCCACGGACAGGGGAACGAGGAAACACTGAAGCTTTCTTT. Its translation: CASSPRTGERGNTEAFF.

This chain uses TRBV12-3 or TRBV12-4 with TRBJ1-3; TRBD1 is a possible D gene (5 bases). The length of the CDR3 is 12 residues. CDR3 DNA: TGTGCTTTAGGAGGGGCTGGAAACACCATATATTTT. Amino acids: CALGGAGNTIYF.

This clone appeared once. The rearrangement uses TRBV14 and TRBJ1-2, with D possibly TRBD1 on 6 matching bases. CDR3 length: 17 residues. In germline, CDR1 is SGHDN, CDR2 FVKESK. The germline V and J ends were trimmed by 5 bases and 2 bases, with 21 bases remaining between them. The CDR3 DNA follows: TGTGCCAGCAGCTTGGGACACCGACCCGCAATAAACTATGGCTACACCTTC. Translating gives CASSLGHRPAINYGYTF. The full variable domain, its missing parts supplied by reference TRBV14 and TRBJ1-2, is EAGVTQFPSHSVIEKGQTVTLRCDPISGHDNLYWYRRVMGKEIKFLLHFVKESKQDESGMPNNRFLAERTGGTYSTLKVQPAELEDSGVYFCASSLGHRPAINYGYTFGSGTRLTVV.

The chain uses TRBV3-1 (or the pseudogene TRBV3-2) and TRBJ2-2; the D gene is possibly TRBD1 (6 bases). CDR1 is LGHDT, CDR2 YNNKEL, per germline (reference sequence). The V end lost 0 bases, the J end lost 3 bases, and 11 bases lay between the germline ends. The CDR3 sequence is 16 residues long. In DNA form, the CDR3 reads TGTGCCAGCAGCCAAGAGGGGGCTCGGGACACCGGGGAGCTGTTTTTT. Its protein is CASSQEGARDTGELFF.

Concerning this clone: The sample contains more than one DNA sequence encoding this CDR3. The chain combines TRBV5-1 with TRBJ2-2, with D possibly matching TRBD2 (5 bases). The CDR3 sequence is 15 residues long. Between the trimmed V and J ends, which lost 0 bases and 1 base, there was a span of 7 bases. CDR1 and CDR2 from the germline V gene are SGHRS and YFSETQ. Here the CDR3 reads CASSLGGLNTGELFF. CDR3 bases: TGCGCCAGCAGCTTGGGTGGACTGAACACCGGGGAGCTGTTTTTT.

The chain uses TRBV7-8 and TRBJ2-7, with D perhaps matching TRBD2 (5 bases). V lost 10 bases to trimming and J lost 5 bases, with 18 bases between them. CDR1 and CDR2 from the germline V gene are SGHVS and FQNEAQ. This CDR3 comprises 13 residues. The CDR3 reads CATKLGSEDEQYF. The CDR3 DNA is TGTGCCACCAAACTGGGTAGCGAGGACGAGCAGTACTTC.